The rows below give T cell receptor beta chains drawn from one sample of a study of blood T cell repertoires in COVID-19. The data were produced by immunoSEQ multiplex PCR, yet TCRdb's version contains in-frame clones alone and is incomplete. Of under 250,000 clones listed, roughly nine tenths were seen once; the top ten hold 0.55% to 0.75%. The sample was peripheral blood. The receptors stem from a man aged 35 to 55 with acute or convalescent COVID-19. CDR3s leave out the opening cysteine and the closing phenylalanine or tryptophan.

J gene: TRBJ2-7; V gene: TRBV28; CDR3 protein: ASSPGTTISYEQY
J gene: TRBJ2-1; V gene: TRBV4-3; CDR3 protein: ASSRGLASSYNEQF
J gene: TRBJ2-5; V gene: TRBV7-3; CDR3 protein: ASSPRAGEETQY
J gene: TRBJ1-1; V gene: TRBV18; CDR3 protein: ASSDYGAEAF
J gene: TRBJ2-2; V gene: TRBV5-1; CDR3 protein: ASSLQGGSRTGELF
J gene: TRBJ1-5; V gene: TRBV6-5; CDR3 protein: ASSWKGESGNQPQH
J gene: TRBJ2-4; V gene: TRBV11-2; CDR3 protein: ASSLGDTGDIQY
J gene: TRBJ2-7; V gene: TRBV28; CDR3 protein: ATYTGGFYEQY
J gene: TRBJ2-7; V gene: TRBV5-1; CDR3 protein: ASSYGTGAQDEQY
J gene: TRBJ1-2; V gene: TRBV3-1/TRBV3-2; CDR3 protein: ASSPQGLGYT
J gene: TRBJ2-7; V gene: TRBV28; CDR3 protein: ASSTGQTLLYEQY
J gene: TRBJ2-7; V gene: TRBV19; CDR3 protein: ASGLAGAYEQY
J gene: TRBJ2-7; V gene: TRBV5-4; CDR3 protein: ASRSTSGSKYEQY
J gene: TRBJ2-7; V gene: TRBV4-2; CDR3 protein: ASSQPTHAGPYEQY
J gene: TRBJ2-7; V gene: TRBV7-6; CDR3 protein: ASSPILTYSYEQY
J gene: TRBJ1-1; V gene: TRBV10-3; CDR3 protein: AIMGQPDTEAF
J gene: TRBJ1-6; V gene: TRBV5-1; CDR3 protein: ASSSSQGARNSPLH
J gene: TRBJ2-5; V gene: TRBV9; CDR3 protein: ASSDLGETQY
J gene: TRBJ1-5; V gene: TRBV6-5; CDR3 protein: ASSFGQAGNQPQH
J gene: TRBJ2-2; V gene: TRBV6-2/TRBV6-3; CDR3 protein: ASSYSRQVNTGELF
J gene: TRBJ1-4; V gene: TRBV19; CDR3 protein: ASSSPGQGMEKLF
J gene: TRBJ2-7; V gene: TRBV7-8; CDR3 protein: ASSLGRGPYEQY